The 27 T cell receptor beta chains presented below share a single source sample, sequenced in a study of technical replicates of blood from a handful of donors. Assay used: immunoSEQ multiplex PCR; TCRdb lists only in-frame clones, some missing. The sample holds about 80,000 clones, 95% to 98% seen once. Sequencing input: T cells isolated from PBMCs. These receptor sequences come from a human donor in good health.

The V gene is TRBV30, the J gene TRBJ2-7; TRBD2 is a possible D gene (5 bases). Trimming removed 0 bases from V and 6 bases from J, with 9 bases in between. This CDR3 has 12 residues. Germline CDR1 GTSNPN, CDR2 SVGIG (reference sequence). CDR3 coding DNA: TGTGCCTGGAGTGTGGTAGGGAGCGAGCAGTACTTC. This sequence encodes CAWSVVGSEQYF.

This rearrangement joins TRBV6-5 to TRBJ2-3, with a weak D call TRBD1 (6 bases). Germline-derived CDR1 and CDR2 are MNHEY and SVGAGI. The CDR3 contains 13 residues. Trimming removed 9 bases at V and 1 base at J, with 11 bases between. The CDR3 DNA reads TGTGCCAGTTGGGCAGGGGGCACAGATACGCAGTATTTT. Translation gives CASWAGGTDTQYF.

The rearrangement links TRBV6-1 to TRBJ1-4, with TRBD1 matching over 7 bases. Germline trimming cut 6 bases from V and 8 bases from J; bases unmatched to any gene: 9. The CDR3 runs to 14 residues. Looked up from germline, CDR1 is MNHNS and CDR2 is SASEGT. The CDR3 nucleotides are TGTGCCAGCAGAATTTTGACAGGGAGCGAAAAACTGTTTTTT. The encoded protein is CASRILTGSEKLFF.

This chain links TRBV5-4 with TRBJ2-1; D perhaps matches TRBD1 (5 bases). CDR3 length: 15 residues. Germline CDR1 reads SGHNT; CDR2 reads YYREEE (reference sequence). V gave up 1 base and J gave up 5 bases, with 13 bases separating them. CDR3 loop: CASSLRSGPDNEQFF. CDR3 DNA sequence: TGTGCCAGCAGCTTGCGGTCAGGGCCGGACAATGAGCAGTTCTTC. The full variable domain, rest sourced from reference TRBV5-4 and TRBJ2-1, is ETGVTQSPTHLIKTRGQQVTLRCSSQSGHNTVSWYQQALGQGPQFIFQYYREEENGRGNFPPRFSGLQFPNYSSELNVNALELDDSALYLCASSLRSGPDNEQFFGPGTRLTVL.

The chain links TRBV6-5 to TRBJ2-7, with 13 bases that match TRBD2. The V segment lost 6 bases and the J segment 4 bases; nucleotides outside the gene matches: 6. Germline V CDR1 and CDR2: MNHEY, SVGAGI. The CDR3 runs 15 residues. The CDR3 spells CASSPGLAGTYEQYF. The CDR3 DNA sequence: TGTGCCAGCAGCCCGGGACTAGCGGGGACATACGAGCAGTACTTC.

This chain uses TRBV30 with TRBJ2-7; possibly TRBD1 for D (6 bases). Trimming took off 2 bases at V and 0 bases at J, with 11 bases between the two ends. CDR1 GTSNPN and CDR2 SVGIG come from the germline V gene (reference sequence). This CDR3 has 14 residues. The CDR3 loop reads CAWSLGQGSYEQYF. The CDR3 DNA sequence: TGTGCCTGGAGTCTGGGACAAGGCTCCTACGAGCAGTACTTC.

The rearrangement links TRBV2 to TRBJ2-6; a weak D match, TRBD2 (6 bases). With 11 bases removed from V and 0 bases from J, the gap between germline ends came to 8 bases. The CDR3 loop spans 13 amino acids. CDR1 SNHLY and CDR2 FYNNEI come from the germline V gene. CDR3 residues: CAGGTSGANVLTF. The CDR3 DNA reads TGTGCCGGCGGGACCTCTGGGGCCAACGTCCTGACTTTC.

CDR3 amino acids: CASSADFRDTQFF. CDR3 nucleotides: TGTGCCAGCTCAGCTGACTTCCGGGACACGCAGTTCTTC. V is TRBV18 and J is TRBJ2-1; tentatively, D is TRBD1 (6 bases). V lost 5 bases, J lost 12 bases, and 17 bases lay in between. CDR3 length equals 13 residues. Germline CDR1 is KGHSH and CDR2 is LQKENI.

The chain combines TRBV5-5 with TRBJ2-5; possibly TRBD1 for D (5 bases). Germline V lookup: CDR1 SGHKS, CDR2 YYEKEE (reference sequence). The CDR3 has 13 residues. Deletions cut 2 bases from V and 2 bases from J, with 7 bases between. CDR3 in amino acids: CASSFQGQETQYF. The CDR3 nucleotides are TGTGCCAGCAGCTTTCAGGGACAAGAGACCCAGTACTTC.

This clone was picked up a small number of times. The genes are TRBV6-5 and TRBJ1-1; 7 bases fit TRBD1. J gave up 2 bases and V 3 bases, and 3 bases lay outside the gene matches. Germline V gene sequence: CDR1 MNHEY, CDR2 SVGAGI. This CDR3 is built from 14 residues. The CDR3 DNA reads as TGTGCCAGCAGTTATGGGACAGTAAACACTGAAGCTTTCTTT. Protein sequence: CASSYGTVNTEAFF.

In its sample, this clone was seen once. In DNA, the CDR3 is TGTGCCAGCAGCAAAACCGCCCAGGGGGTTCTTACAGATACGCAGTATTTT. The encoded protein is CASSKTAQGVLTDTQYF. The chain joins TRBV21-1 to TRBJ2-3; no check of the table's D call, TRBD1, against the DNA was made. TRBV21-1 is assigned pseudogene status. CDR3 size: 17 residues.

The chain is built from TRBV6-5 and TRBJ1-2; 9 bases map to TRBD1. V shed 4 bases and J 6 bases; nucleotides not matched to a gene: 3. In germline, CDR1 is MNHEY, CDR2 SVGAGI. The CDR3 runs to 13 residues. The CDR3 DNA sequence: TGTGCCAGCAGTTCCGGACAGGGGCATGGCTACACCTTC. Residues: CASSSGQGHGYTF.

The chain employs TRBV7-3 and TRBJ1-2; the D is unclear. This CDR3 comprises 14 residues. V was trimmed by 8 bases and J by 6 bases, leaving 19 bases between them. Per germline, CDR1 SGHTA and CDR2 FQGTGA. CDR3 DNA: TGTGCCAGCTCATTCGGCGACACACTCCATGGCTACACCTTC. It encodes CASSFGDTLHGYTF. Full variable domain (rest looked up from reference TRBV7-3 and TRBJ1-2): GAGVSQTPSNKVTEKGKYVELRCDPISGHTALYWYRQSLGQGPEFLIYFQGTGAADDSGLPNDRFFAVRPEGSVSTLKIQRTERGDSAVYLCASSFGDTLHGYTFGSGTRLTVV.

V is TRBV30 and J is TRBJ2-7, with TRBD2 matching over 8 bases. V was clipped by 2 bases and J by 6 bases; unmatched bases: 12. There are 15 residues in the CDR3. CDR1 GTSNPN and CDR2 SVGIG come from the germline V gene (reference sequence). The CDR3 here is CAWSPDSVGGGEQYF. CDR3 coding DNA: TGTGCCTGGAGTCCTGACAGCGTCGGGGGGGGCGAGCAGTACTTC.

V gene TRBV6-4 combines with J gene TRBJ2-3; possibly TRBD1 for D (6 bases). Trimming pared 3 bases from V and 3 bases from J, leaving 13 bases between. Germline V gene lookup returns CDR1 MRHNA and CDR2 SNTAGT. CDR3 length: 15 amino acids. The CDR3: CASSEGAGETDTQYF. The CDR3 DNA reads TGTGCCAGCAGTGAAGGGGCAGGGGAGACAGATACGCAGTATTTT.

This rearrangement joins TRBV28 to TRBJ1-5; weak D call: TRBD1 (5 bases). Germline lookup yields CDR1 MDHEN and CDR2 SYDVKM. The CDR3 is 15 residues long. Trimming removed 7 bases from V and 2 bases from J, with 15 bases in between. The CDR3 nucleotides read TGTGCCAGCACCGGGGGGGATTTTGGCAATCAGCCCCAGCATTTT. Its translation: CASTGGDFGNQPQHF.

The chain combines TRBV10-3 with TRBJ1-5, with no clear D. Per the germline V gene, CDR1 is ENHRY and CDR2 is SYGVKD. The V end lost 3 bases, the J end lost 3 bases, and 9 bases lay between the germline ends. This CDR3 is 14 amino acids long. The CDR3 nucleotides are TGTGCCATCAGTGACCTCCAGGTCAATCAGCCCCAGCATTTT. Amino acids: CAISDLQVNQPQHF.

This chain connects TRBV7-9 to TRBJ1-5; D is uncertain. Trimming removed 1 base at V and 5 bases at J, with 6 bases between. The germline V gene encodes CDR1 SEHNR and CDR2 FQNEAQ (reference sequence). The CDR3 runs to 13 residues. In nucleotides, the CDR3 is TGTGCCAGCAGCTTAGACAGTTATCAGCCCCAGCATTTT. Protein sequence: CASSLDSYQPQHF.

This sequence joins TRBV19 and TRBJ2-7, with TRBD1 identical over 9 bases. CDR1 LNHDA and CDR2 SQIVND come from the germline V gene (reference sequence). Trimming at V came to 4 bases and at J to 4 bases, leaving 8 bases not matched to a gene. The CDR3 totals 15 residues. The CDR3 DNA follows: TGTGCCAGTAGTAACCAGGGACAGGGAACATACGAGCAGTACTTC. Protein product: CASSNQGQGTYEQYF.

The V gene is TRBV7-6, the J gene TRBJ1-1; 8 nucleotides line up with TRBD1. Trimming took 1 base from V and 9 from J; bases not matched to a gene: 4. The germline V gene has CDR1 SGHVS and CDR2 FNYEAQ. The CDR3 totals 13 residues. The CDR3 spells CASSLGQGSQAFF. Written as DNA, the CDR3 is TGTGCCAGCAGCTTAGGACAGGGGTCGCAAGCTTTCTTT.

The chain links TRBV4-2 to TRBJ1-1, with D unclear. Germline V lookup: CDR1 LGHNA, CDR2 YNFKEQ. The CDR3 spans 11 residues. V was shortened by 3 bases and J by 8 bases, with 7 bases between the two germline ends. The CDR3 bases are TGTGCCAGCAGCCAGTCTCCCGAAGCTTTCTTT. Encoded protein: CASSQSPEAFF.

The CDR3 coding sequence is TGTGCCAGTAGTATAATGGGAATACGGACAGGGGATGAAAAACTGTTTTTT. Residues: CASSIMGIRTGDEKLFF. The chain carries TRBV19 and TRBJ1-4; 9 nucleotides agree with TRBD1. CDR3 length: 17 residues. In germline, CDR1 is LNHDA, CDR2 SQIVND (reference sequence). The V segment lost 2 bases and the J segment 6 bases; nucleotides outside the gene matches: 10.

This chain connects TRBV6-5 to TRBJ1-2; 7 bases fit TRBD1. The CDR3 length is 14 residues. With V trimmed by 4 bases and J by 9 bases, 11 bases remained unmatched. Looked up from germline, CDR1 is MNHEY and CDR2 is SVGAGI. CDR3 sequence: CASSSDRELRCYTF. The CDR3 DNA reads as TGTGCCAGCAGTTCCGACAGGGAGCTAAGATGCTACACCTTC.

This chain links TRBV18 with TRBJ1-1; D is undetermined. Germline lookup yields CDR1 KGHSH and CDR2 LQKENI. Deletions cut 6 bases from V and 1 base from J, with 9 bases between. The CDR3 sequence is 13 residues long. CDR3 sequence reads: CASSQTTNTEAFF. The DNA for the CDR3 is TGTGCCAGCTCCCAAACTACGAACACTGAAGCTTTCTTT.

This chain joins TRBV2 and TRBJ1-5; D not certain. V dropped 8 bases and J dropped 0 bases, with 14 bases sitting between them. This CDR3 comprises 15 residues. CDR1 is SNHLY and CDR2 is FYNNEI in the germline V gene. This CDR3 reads CASGEGYGSNQPQHF. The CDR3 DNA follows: TGTGCCAGCGGGGAGGGATATGGTAGCAATCAGCCCCAGCATTTT.

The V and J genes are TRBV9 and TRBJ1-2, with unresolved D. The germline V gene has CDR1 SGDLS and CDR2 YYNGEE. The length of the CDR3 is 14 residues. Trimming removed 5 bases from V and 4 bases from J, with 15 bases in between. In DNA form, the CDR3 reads TGTGCCAGCAGTGTTGCAGCCGACTTCTATGGCTACACCTTC. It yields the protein CASSVAADFYGYTF.

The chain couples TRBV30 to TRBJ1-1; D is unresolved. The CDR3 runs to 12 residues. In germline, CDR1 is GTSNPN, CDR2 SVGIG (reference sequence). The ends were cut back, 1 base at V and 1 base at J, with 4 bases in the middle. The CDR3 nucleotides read TGTGCCTGGAGTGCCGGGAACACTGAAGCTTTCTTT. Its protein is CAWSAGNTEAFF.